What follows is one TCR beta chain and its context. Each replicate PCR on the sorted subsets used 200 to 250 ng DNA (around 30,000 T cell genomes). Original handling: Because ImmunoSEQ provided only junction sequences with no quality scores, the filtering differed. Clones were sequenced by immunoSEQ multiplex PCR, and TCRdb holds only the in-frame ones, with some missing. V and J calls and clone size are copied from that table; D and trimming were computed from the DNA. The data hold some 1 million clones, with roughly 80% observed a single time. The data were taken from a study of shared clonotypes between healthy human individuals. CDR1 SGHRS and CDR2 YFSETQ come from the germline V gene. The CDR3 is made up of 15 amino acids. Deletions cut 2 bases from V and 4 bases from J, with 13 bases between.

The sample consisted of memory CD4+ T cells sorted from blood. As for subset: CD45RA-negative fraction. This rearrangement joins TRBV5-1 to TRBJ1-5; a possible D gene is TRBD1 (5 bases). The TCR was taken from a man between 18 and 29 years old in good health. CDR3 sequence: CASSFDGASNQPQHF. The CDR3 region has the DNA TGCGCCAGCAGCTTCGACGGGGCCAGTAATCAGCCCCAGCATTTT.